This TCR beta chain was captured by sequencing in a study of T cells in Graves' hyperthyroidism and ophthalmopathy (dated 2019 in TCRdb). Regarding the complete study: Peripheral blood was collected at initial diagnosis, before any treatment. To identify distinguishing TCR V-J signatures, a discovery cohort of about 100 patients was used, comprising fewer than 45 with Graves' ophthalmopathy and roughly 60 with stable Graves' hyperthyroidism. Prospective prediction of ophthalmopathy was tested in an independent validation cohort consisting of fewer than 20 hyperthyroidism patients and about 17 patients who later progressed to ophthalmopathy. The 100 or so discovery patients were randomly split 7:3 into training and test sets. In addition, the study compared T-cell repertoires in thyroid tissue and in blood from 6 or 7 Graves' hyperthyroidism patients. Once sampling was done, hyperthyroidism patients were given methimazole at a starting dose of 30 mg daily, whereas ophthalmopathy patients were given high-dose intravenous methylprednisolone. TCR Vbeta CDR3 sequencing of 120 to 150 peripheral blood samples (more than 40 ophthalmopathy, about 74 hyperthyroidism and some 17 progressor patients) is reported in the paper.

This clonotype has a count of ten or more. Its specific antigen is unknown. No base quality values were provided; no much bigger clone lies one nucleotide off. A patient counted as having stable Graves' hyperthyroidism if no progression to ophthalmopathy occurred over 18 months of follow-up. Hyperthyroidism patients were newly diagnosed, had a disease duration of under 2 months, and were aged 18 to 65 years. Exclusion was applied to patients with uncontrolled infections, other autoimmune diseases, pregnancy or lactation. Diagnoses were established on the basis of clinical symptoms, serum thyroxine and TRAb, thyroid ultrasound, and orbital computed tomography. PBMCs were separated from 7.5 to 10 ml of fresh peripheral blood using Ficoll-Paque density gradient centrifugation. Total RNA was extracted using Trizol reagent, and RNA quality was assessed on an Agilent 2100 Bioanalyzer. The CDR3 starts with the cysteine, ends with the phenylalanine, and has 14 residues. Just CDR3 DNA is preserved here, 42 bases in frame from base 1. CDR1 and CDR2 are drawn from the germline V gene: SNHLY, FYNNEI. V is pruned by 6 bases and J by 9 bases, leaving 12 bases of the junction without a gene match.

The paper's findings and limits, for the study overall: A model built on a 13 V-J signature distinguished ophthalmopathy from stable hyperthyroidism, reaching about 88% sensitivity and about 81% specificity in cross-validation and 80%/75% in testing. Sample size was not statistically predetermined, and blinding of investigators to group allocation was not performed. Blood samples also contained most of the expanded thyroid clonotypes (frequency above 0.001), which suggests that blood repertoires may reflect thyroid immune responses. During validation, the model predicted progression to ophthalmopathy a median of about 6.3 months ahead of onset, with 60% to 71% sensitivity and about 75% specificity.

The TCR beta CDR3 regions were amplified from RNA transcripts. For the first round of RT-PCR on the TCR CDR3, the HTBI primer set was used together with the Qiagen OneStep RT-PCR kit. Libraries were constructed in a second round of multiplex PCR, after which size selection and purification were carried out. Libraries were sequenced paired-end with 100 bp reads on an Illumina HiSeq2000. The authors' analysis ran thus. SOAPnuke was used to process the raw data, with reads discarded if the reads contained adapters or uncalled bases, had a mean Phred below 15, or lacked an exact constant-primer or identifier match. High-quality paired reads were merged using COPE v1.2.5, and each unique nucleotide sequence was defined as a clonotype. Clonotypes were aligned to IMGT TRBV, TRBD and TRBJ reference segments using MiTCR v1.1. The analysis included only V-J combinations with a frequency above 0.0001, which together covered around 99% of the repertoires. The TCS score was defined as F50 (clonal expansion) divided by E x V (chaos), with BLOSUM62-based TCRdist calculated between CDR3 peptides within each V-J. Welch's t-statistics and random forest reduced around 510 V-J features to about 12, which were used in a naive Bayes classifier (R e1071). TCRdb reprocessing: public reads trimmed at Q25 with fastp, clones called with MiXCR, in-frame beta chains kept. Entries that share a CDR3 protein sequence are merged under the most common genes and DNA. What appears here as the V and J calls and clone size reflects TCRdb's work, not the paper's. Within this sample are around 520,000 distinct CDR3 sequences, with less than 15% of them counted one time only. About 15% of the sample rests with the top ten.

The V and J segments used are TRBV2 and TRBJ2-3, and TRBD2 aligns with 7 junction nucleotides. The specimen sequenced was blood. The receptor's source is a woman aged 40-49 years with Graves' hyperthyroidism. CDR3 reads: CASRDREALATQYF. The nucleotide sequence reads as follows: TGTGCCAGCAGGGACCGGGAGGCCCTTGCCACGCAGTATTTT.